The clone carrying this T cell receptor (beta chain) has a handful of counts. TCRdb used MiXCR to reprocess the 5' RACE reads, holding one entry per CDR3 protein. The profile shows hundreds of thousands of distinct CDR3 sequences, 15% to 20% of them singletons. The data were obtained in a study of identical twins. This CDR3 is 12 amino acids long. Germline V gives CDR1 SNHLY, CDR2 FYNNEI. Deletions cut 8 bases from V and 6 bases from J, with 14 bases between. These data were also reused for a study on T cells expressing NK-cell markers.

This clonotype was obtained from a woman aged 18-30 years in good health. V and J are TRBV2 and TRBJ2-7; D remains unclear. Sequencing was carried out using PBMCs. CDR3 residues: CASSPGSPEQYF. As DNA, the CDR3 is TGTGCCAGCTCGCCGGGTTCCCCCGAGCAGTACTTC.